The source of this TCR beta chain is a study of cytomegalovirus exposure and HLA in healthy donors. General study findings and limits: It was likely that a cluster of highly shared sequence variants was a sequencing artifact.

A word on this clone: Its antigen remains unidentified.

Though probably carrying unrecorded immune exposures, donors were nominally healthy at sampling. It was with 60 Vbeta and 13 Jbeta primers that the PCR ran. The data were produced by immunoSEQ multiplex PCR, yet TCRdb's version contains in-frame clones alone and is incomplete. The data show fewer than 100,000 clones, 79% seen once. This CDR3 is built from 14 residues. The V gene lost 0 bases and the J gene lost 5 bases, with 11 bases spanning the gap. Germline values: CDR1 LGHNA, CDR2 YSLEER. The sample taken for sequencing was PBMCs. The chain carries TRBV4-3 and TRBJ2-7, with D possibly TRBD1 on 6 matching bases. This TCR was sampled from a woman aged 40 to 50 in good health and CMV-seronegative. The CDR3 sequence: CASSQDLDSHEQYF. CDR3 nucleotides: TGCGCCAGCAGCCAAGATCTGGACAGCCACGAGCAGTACTTC.